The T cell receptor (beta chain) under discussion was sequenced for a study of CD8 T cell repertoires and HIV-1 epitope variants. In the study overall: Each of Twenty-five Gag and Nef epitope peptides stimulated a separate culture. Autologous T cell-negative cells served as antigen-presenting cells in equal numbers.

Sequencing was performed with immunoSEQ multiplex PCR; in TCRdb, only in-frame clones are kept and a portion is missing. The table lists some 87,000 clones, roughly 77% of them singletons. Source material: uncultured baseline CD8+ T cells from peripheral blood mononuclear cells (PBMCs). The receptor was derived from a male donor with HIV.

The CDR3 region has the DNA TGTGCCAGCAGTCCGGGACACCTTAACTATGGCTACACCTTC. Residues: CASSPGHLNYGYTF. The chain has TRBV6-5 and TRBJ1-2; D may be TRBD1 (6 bases). This CDR3 contains 14 residues. The V gene lost 5 bases and the J gene lost 1 base, with 11 bases spanning the gap. The germline V gene encodes CDR1 MNHEY and CDR2 SVGAGI.